This TCR beta chain stems from a study of control samples from healthy donors and cancer patients. The assay was immunoSEQ multiplex PCR, and TCRdb's table has in-frame clones only and misses some. The table records 120,000 or so clones, more than 85% of them present only once. The germline gives CDR1 LGHNA, CDR2 YSLEER. The length of the CDR3 is 15 residues. Trimming removed 2 bases from V and 9 bases from J; junction bases left unmatched: 9. The sequence was collected from a woman younger than 35 in good health. This chain links TRBV4-3 with TRBJ2-1; 8 bases match TRBD2. Sample: blood. CDR3 protein: CASSQYGGALGEQFF. CDR3 nucleotide sequence: TGCGCCAGCAGCCAATACGGGGGGGCCTTAGGTGAGCAGTTCTTC.